Each of the 27 T cell receptor beta chains below was sequenced from the same sample in a study. Here immunoSEQ multiplex PCR was the method, and the copy in TCRdb shows in-frame clones only, minus some. Altogether some 48,000 clones are present, 90% to 95% being singletons, with the ten largest covering approximately 11%. Specimen: PBMCs. The receptors were sampled from a man aged 40-55 years with rheumatoid arthritis.

The V gene is TRBV27, the J gene TRBJ2-7; 7 nucleotides agree with TRBD1. The V segment lost 5 bases and the J segment 2 bases; nucleotides outside the gene matches: 12. This CDR3 has 16 amino acids. Germline V gene lookup returns CDR1 MNHEY and CDR2 SMNVEV (reference sequence). The CDR3 DNA reads as TGTGCCAGCAGTACCGGGACAGCCTTTGGGGCCTACGAGCAGTACTTC. Its translation: CASSTGTAFGAYEQYF.

The rearrangement links TRBV5-1 to TRBJ2-2; 9 nucleotides agree with TRBD1. Germline loops: CDR1 SGHRS, CDR2 YFSETQ. V shed 3 bases and J 5 bases; nucleotides not matched to a gene: 5. The CDR3 is 15 residues long. The CDR3 DNA follows: TGCGCCAGCAGCTCGGGACAGGGTGGTACCGGGGAGCTGTTTTTT. Translated: CASSSGQGGTGELFF. Full variable domain (missing parts from reference TRBV5-1 and TRBJ2-2): KAGVTQTPRYLIKTRGQQVTLSCSPISGHRSVSWYQQTPGQGLQFLFEYFSETQRNKGNFPGRFSGRQFSNSRSEMNVSTLELGDSALYLCASSSGQGGTGELFFGEGSRLTVL.

The chain carries TRBV11-2 and TRBJ2-7; 7 bases match TRBD1. CDR1 and CDR2 (germline): SGHAT, FQNNGV. The length of the CDR3 is 13 residues. Losses at the gene ends were 3 bases for V and 6 bases for J; bases not matched to a gene: 5. The CDR3 loop is CASSLGTGAEQYF. The CDR3 nucleotides read TGTGCCAGCAGCTTGGGTACAGGGGCCGAGCAGTACTTC.

The genes are TRBV6-6 and TRBJ2-7; 9 bases match TRBD1. In germline, CDR1 is MNHNY, CDR2 SVGAGI (reference sequence). The CDR3 has 15 residues. V trimming: 5 bases; J trimming: 5 bases; junction bases outside the gene matches: 10. CDR3 in amino acids: CASSNAGTGMNEQYF. The CDR3, as DNA: TGTGCCAGCAGTAACGCCGGGACAGGGATGAACGAGCAGTACTTC.

The V and J genes are TRBV28 and TRBJ2-7; TRBD1 matches 11 bases. The CDR3 has 16 residues. Unmatched junction bases numbered 8, after V lost 2 bases and J lost 5 bases. The germline gives CDR1 MDHEN, CDR2 SYDVKM. This chain's CDR3 is CASSLLPGQGVDEQYF. The CDR3 DNA follows: TGTGCCAGCAGTTTACTTCCGGGACAGGGGGTTGACGAGCAGTACTTC.

V is TRBV28 and J is TRBJ2-3; 13 nucleotides line up with TRBD2. Germline trimming cut 6 bases from V and 4 bases from J; bases unmatched to any gene: 7. The CDR3 covers 16 residues. Looked up from germline, CDR1 is MDHEN and CDR2 is SYDVKM. The CDR3 protein is CASRGGLAGVADTQYF. Here the CDR3 DNA reads TGTGCCAGCAGGGGAGGACTAGCGGGAGTAGCAGATACGCAGTATTTT. The full variable domain, rest sourced from reference TRBV28 and TRBJ2-3, is DVKVTQSSRYLVKRTGEKVFLECVQDMDHENMFWYRQDPGLGLRLIYFSYDVKMKEKGDIPEGYSVSREKKERFSLILESASTNQTSMYLCASRGGLAGVADTQYFGPGTRLTVL.

The gene calls are TRBV10-3 and TRBJ2-2, with 7 bases that match TRBD2. Unmatched junction bases numbered 10, after V lost 8 bases and J lost 4 bases. Germline V gene lookup returns CDR1 ENHRY and CDR2 SYGVKD. The CDR3 contains 15 residues. The CDR3 loop reads CAICPSGRATGELFF. The CDR3 region has the DNA TGTGCCATCTGCCCTAGCGGTCGAGCCACCGGGGAGCTGTTTTTT.

For the CDR3, the DNA is TGTGCCACCAGCAGAGTTTGGACAGATTCTGGAAACACCATATATTTT. Residues: CATSRVWTDSGNTIYF. The chain couples TRBV15 to TRBJ1-3; D may be TRBD1 (6 bases). Germline assignment: CDR1 LNHNV and CDR2 YYDKDF (reference sequence). V dropped 1 base and J dropped 1 base, with 11 bases sitting between them. This CDR3 has 16 amino acids.

This clone was observed once. The genes are TRBV18 and TRBJ2-1; 13 nucleotides agree with TRBD2. The germline gives CDR1 KGHSH, CDR2 LQKENI. V shed 0 bases, J shed 0 bases, and the junction held 5 bases outside the gene matches. The CDR3 is 19 amino acids. CDR3 nucleotides: TGTGCCAGCTCACCACCGATGACTAGCGGGAGGAGCTCCTACAATGAGCAGTTCTTC. Translated: CASSPPMTSGRSSYNEQFF.

This clone turned up a few times. This sequence joins TRBV18 and TRBJ2-3, with 11 positions matching TRBD2. Germline V gene lookup returns CDR1 KGHSH and CDR2 LQKENI. This CDR3 is built from 18 residues. J gave up 0 bases and V 3 bases, and 8 bases lay outside the gene matches. CDR3 sequence: CASSPPGLAVSSTDTQYF. DNA for the CDR3: TGTGCCAGCTCACCTCCGGGACTAGCGGTTTCTAGCACAGATACGCAGTATTTT.

The chain carries TRBV19 and TRBJ2-6; the D call may be TRBD1 or TRBD2 (5 bases each). The V end was cut by 5 bases, the J end by 3 bases, with 11 bases between. The V gene's germline CDR1 is LNHDA and CDR2 SQIVND (reference sequence). CDR3 size: 15 residues. The CDR3 loop reads CASSSSRGGANVLTF. The CDR3 nucleotides are TGTGCCAGTAGTTCATCGAGGGGTGGGGCCAACGTCCTGACTTTC.

This clone was observed a handful of times. The V gene is TRBV5-4, the J gene TRBJ2-7; no clear D. Germline CDR1 reads SGHNT; CDR2 reads YYREEE (reference sequence). The V gene lost 4 bases and the J gene lost 3 bases, with 8 bases spanning the gap. CDR3 length equals 12 residues. CDR3 nucleotides: TGTGCCAGCAGCATCGGCGACTACGAGCAGTACTTC. It translates to CASSIGDYEQYF. The entire variable domain, with the rest obtained from reference TRBV5-4 and TRBJ2-7, is as follows: ETGVTQSPTHLIKTRGQQVTLRCSSQSGHNTVSWYQQALGQGPQFIFQYYREEENGRGNFPPRFSGLQFPNYSSELNVNALELDDSALYLCASSIGDYEQYFGPGTRLTVT.

This rearrangement joins TRBV11-2 to TRBJ2-1; 10 positions match TRBD1. Germline CDR1 is SGHAT and CDR2 is FQNNGV. Trimming took 5 bases from V and 5 from J; bases not matched to a gene: 6. This CDR3 comprises 15 residues. The CDR3 region is CASSLPGQGHNEQFF. In DNA, the CDR3 is TGTGCCAGCAGCCTACCGGGACAGGGGCACAATGAGCAGTTCTTC.

This chain uses TRBV30 with TRBJ1-2, with D perhaps TRBD1 (5 bases). Germline V lookup: CDR1 GTSNPN, CDR2 SVGIG (reference sequence). The CDR3 is 14 residues long. Deletions cut 2 bases from V and 6 bases from J, with 16 bases between. The CDR3 here is CAWSRGLRINGYTF. CDR3 nucleotide sequence: TGTGCCTGGAGTAGGGGTCTCAGGATAAATGGCTACACCTTC.

The chain combines TRBV27 with TRBJ2-7, with 8 bases identical to TRBD1. V was clipped by 5 bases and J by 6 bases; unmatched bases: 12. The germline V gene has CDR1 MNHEY and CDR2 SMNVEV (reference sequence). The CDR3 totals 15 residues. The CDR3 DNA sequence: TGTGCCAGCAGTAGCGGACAGGGACGCTTCTTCGAGCAGTACTTC. It encodes CASSSGQGRFFEQYF.

Points on this clone: Mismatch with germline at one junction end may stem from a read error. V and J are TRBV7-7 and TRBJ2-5; 8 nucleotides line up with TRBD2. Germline V gene lookup returns CDR1 SSHAT and CDR2 FNYEAQ (reference sequence). The CDR3 consists of 14 residues. Here the CDR3 reads CASSLAGGAETQYF. CDR3 coding DNA: TGTGCTAGCAGCTTGGCGGGGGGCGCAGAGACCCAGTACTTC. Full variable domain (rest looked up from reference TRBV7-7 and TRBJ2-5): GAGVSQSPRYKVTKRGQDVTLRCDPISSHATLYWYQQALGQGPEFLTYFNYEAQPDKSGLPSDRFSAERPEGSISTLTIQRTEQRDSAMYRCASSLAGGAETQYFGPGTRLLVL.

This chain connects TRBV7-2 to TRBJ1-2; D is unresolved. The CDR3 totals 13 residues. Germline V gene sequence: CDR1 SGHTA, CDR2 FQGNSA. V lost 1 base, J lost 2 bases, and 5 bases lay in between. This CDR3 is CASSLDPNYGYTF. DNA for the CDR3: TGTGCCAGCAGCTTAGATCCCAACTATGGCTACACCTTC.

CDR3 loop: CASSVTLSGTSGLNEQFF. The CDR3 region has the DNA TGTGCCAGCAGCGTAACGCTGTCCGGGACTAGCGGGTTGAATGAGCAGTTCTTC. The chain combines TRBV9 with TRBJ2-1; 12 bases line up with TRBD2. The CDR3 is 18 amino acids. Unmatched junction bases numbered 12, after V lost 1 base and J lost 7 bases. Germline CDR1 reads SGDLS; CDR2 reads YYNGEE.

The J gene is TRBJ1-2, the V gene TRBV6-5, with 10 bases lining up with TRBD1. The CDR3 has 12 amino acids. The V gene end was trimmed by 10 bases and the J gene end by 4 bases; junction bases not matched to a gene: 3. Germline V gene data show CDR1 as MNHEY and CDR2 as SVGAGI. CDR3: CATRQGAYGYTF. CDR3 nucleotide sequence: TGTGCCACCCGACAGGGGGCCTATGGCTACACCTTC.

V gene TRBV9 combines with J gene TRBJ2-2, with D perhaps being TRBD1 or TRBD2 (7 bases each). This CDR3 has 15 amino acids. Trimming took 1 base from V and 5 from J, leaving 12 bases between them. Germline CDR1 is SGDLS and CDR2 is YYNGEE. The CDR3 bases are TGTGCCAGCAGCGTAAGGGGGCGGGAGACCGGGGAGCTGTTTTTT. It encodes CASSVRGRETGELFF.

The chain has TRBV5-1 and TRBJ2-2, with D possibly matching TRBD2 (5 bases). Trimming took off 4 bases at V and 5 bases at J, with 12 bases between the two ends. The CDR3 contains 14 residues. The germline V gene has CDR1 SGHRS and CDR2 YFSETQ. CDR3 DNA: TGCGCCAGCAGCCCTGGACTTATGACCGGGGAGCTGTTTTTT. This encodes CASSPGLMTGELFF.

The V gene is TRBV15, the J gene TRBJ2-3; possibly TRBD2 for D (5 bases). V was shortened by 4 bases and J by 2 bases, with 13 bases between the two germline ends. This CDR3 has 15 residues. Germline CDR1 LNHNV, CDR2 YYDKDF (reference sequence). CDR3 in amino acids: CATSISRADTDTQYF. The CDR3 DNA reads TGTGCCACCAGCATCTCGAGGGCGGACACAGATACGCAGTATTTT. Full variable domain (rest looked up from reference TRBV15 and TRBJ2-3): DAMVIQNPRYQVTQFGKPVTLSCSQTLNHNVMYWYQQKSSQAPKLLFHYYDKDFNNEADTPDNFQSRRPNTSFCFLDIRSPGLGDTAMYLCATSISRADTDTQYFGPGTRLTVL.

This sequence joins TRBV5-1 and TRBJ2-2; D unresolved. This CDR3 contains 13 residues. V was shortened by 1 base and J by 5 bases, with 6 bases between the two germline ends. Germline V gene data show CDR1 as SGHRS and CDR2 as YFSETQ. Here the CDR3 DNA reads TGCGCCAGCAGCTTGCAGGCGACCGGGGAGCTGTTTTTT. It translates to CASSLQATGELFF.

The rearrangement joins TRBV18 to TRBJ1-1, with D unresolved. The V gene lost 2 bases and the J gene lost 6 bases, with 10 bases spanning the gap. This CDR3 contains 13 residues. The germline CDR1 and CDR2 sequences are KGHSH and LQKENI. The CDR3: CASSPEGRAEAFF. The DNA for the CDR3 is TGTGCCAGCTCACCAGAGGGAAGGGCTGAAGCTTTCTTT.

The chain couples TRBV9 to TRBJ2-3, with TRBD2 identical over 12 bases. With 3 bases clipped from V and 5 bases from J, the junction kept 10 bases outside the gene matches. The length of the CDR3 is 17 residues. Germline V gives CDR1 SGDLS, CDR2 YYNGEE. CDR3 region: CASSAKRTSGTGDTQYF. DNA for the CDR3: TGTGCCAGCAGCGCTAAAAGGACTAGCGGGACGGGAGATACGCAGTATTTT.

This clone was seen a handful of times. The rearrangement uses TRBV14 and TRBJ1-1, with D uncertain. Germline CDR1 reads SGHDN; CDR2 reads FVKESK. CDR3 length equals 14 residues. The V end was cut by 1 base, the J end by 7 bases, with 13 bases between. The CDR3 here is CASSQGERFNEAFF. The CDR3 DNA is TGTGCCAGCAGCCAAGGGGAAAGGTTTAATGAAGCTTTCTTT.

Only one count was recorded for this clone. V is TRBV28 and J is TRBJ2-3; 7 bases match TRBD2. J was trimmed by 5 bases and V by 2 bases; bases with no gene match: 7. This CDR3 region has 15 residues. Germline V gives CDR1 MDHEN, CDR2 SYDVKM. The CDR3 is CASSLRAGARDTQYF. DNA of the CDR3: TGTGCCAGCAGTTTAAGGGCGGGAGCGCGAGATACGCAGTATTTT. Full variable domain (rest looked up from reference TRBV28 and TRBJ2-3): DVKVTQSSRYLVKRTGEKVFLECVQDMDHENMFWYRQDPGLGLRLIYFSYDVKMKEKGDIPEGYSVSREKKERFSLILESASTNQTSMYLCASSLRAGARDTQYFGPGTRLTVL.